Included here is one T cell receptor beta chain sequence, with context. The data derive from a study of T cells in Graves' hyperthyroidism and ophthalmopathy. V shed 6 bases and J 4 bases; nucleotides not matched to a gene: 7. This CDR3 is built from 15 residues. The V gene's germline CDR1 is ENHRY and CDR2 SYGVKD. From RNA transcripts, TCR beta CDR3 regions were amplified. TCR CDR3 underwent first-round RT-PCR with the HTBI primer set. TCRdb re-called the multiplex PCR reads through MiXCR, storing one row per CDR3 protein. The sample shows approximately 530,000 distinct CDR3 sequences, 15% to 20% of them seen only once.

Sequencing used blood. This sequence joins TRBV10-3 and TRBJ1-5; 9 bases are a match to TRBD1. The receptor comes from a man in his forties with Graves' ophthalmopathy. CDR3 nucleotides: TGTGCCATCAGGGATACACAGGGGGCTAATCAGCCCCAGCATTTT. As protein: CAIRDTQGANQPQHF.